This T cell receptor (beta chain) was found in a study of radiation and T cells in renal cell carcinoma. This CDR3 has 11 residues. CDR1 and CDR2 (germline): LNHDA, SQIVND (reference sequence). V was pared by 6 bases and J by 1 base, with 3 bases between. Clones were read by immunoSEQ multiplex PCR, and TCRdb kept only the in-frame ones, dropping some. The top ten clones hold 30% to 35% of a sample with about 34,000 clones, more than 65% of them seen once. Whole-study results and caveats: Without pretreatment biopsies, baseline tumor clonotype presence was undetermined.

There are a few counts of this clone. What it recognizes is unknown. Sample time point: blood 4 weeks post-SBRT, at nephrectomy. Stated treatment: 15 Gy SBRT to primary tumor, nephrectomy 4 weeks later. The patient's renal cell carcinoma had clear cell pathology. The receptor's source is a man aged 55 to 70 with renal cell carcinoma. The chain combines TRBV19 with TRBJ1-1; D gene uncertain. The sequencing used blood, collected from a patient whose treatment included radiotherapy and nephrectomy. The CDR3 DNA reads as TGTGCCAGTAGGAAGAACACTGAAGCTTTCTTT. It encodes CASRKNTEAFF. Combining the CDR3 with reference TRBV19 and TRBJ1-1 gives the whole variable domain DGGITQSPKYLFRKEGQNVTLSCEQNLNHDAMYWYRQDPGQGLRLIYYSQIVNDFQKGDIAEGYSVSREKKESFPLTVTSAQKNPTAFYLCASRKNTEAFFGQGTRLTVV.